These T cell receptor beta chains were read from a single sample in a study of T cell changes during pregnancy in multiple sclerosis. The repertoire was sequenced with immunoSEQ multiplex PCR; TCRdb's copy has only in-frame clones and lacks some. This sample has 90,000 to 130,000 clones, with 92% found just once. The source material was peripheral blood, sampled in the third trimester of pregnancy. These receptors were collected from a female donor with multiple sclerosis, enrolled in a pregnancy study. The CDR3 runs from the conserved cysteine through the conserved F or W. The order of the fields is clone size, D gene, J gene, V gene, CDR3 protein, CDR3 DNA. A D gene is named only where the DNA matches it firmly. The size field is filled for only some rows; it gives once, few, many or a size class.

clone_size: .
d_call: .
j_call: TRBJ1-5
v_call: TRBV6-6
cdr3_aa: CASRVFPGSQPQHF
cdr3_nt: TGTGCCAGCAGGGTATTCCCGGGAAGTCAGCCCCAGCATTTT

clone_size: .
d_call: TRBD2
j_call: TRBJ2-2
v_call: TRBV5-4
cdr3_aa: CASSLSASGNTGELFF
cdr3_nt: TGTGCCAGCAGCTTGTCCGCTAGCGGGAACACCGGGGAGCTGTTTTTT

clone_size: once
d_call: TRBD1
j_call: TRBJ2-7
v_call: TRBV7-2
cdr3_aa: CASGDRGKGEQYF
cdr3_nt: TGTGCCAGCGGGGACAGGGGGAAGGGCGAGCAGTACTTC

clone_size: .
d_call: TRBD1
j_call: TRBJ2-3
v_call: TRBV28
cdr3_aa: CASSLGLGDRATDTQYF
cdr3_nt: TGTGCCAGCAGTTTGGGGTTGGGGGACAGGGCCACAGATACGCAGTATTTT

clone_size: .
d_call: .
j_call: TRBJ2-1
v_call: TRBV19
cdr3_aa: CASASGYGNEQFF
cdr3_nt: TGTGCCAGCGCATCAGGGTATGGCAATGAGCAGTTCTTC

clone_size: .
d_call: .
j_call: TRBJ1-1
v_call: TRBV6-1
cdr3_aa: CASSVYEGNTEAFF
cdr3_nt: TGTGCCAGCAGCGTCTACGAGGGTAACACTGAAGCTTTCTTT

clone_size: .
d_call: .
j_call: TRBJ1-1
v_call: TRBV6-5
cdr3_aa: CASSYSLSNTEAFF
cdr3_nt: TGTGCCAGCAGTTATTCCTTATCTAACACTGAAGCTTTCTTT

clone_size: .
d_call: TRBD1
j_call: TRBJ1-3
v_call: TRBV9
cdr3_aa: CASSPGTGLIDTIYF
cdr3_nt: TGTGCCAGCAGTCCTGGGACAGGGCTCATTGACACCATATATTTT

clone_size: .
d_call: .
j_call: TRBJ2-7
v_call: TRBV5-7
cdr3_aa: CASRSDSSYEQYF
cdr3_nt: TGTGCCAGCAGATCCGACAGTAGCTACGAGCAGTACTTC

clone_size: .
d_call: .
j_call: TRBJ1-1
v_call: TRBV4-1
cdr3_aa: CASSKLMNTEAFF
cdr3_nt: TGCGCCAGCAGCAAACTCATGAACACTGAAGCTTTCTTT

clone_size: .
d_call: .
j_call: TRBJ2-7
v_call: TRBV5-4
cdr3_aa: CASSLDRTYEQYF
cdr3_nt: TGTGCCAGCAGCTTGGACAGAACCTACGAGCAGTACTTC

clone_size: .
d_call: .
j_call: TRBJ1-5
v_call: TRBV5-1
cdr3_aa: CASSLEGGQPQHF
cdr3_nt: TGCGCCAGCAGCTTGGAAGGAGGCCAGCCCCAGCATTTT

clone_size: .
d_call: .
j_call: TRBJ1-2
v_call: TRBV30
cdr3_aa: CAWSSGGYGYTF
cdr3_nt: TGTGCCTGGAGTAGCGGGGGGTATGGCTACACCTTC

clone_size: .
d_call: TRBD2
j_call: TRBJ2-1
v_call: TRBV5-1
cdr3_aa: CASRVSSGGYNEQFF
cdr3_nt: TGCGCCAGCAGGGTATCCAGCGGGGGCTACAATGAGCAGTTCTTC

clone_size: .
d_call: .
j_call: TRBJ1-6
v_call: TRBV30
cdr3_aa: CAWSPLDRRDNSPLHF
cdr3_nt: TGTGCCTGGAGTCCTCTAGACCGACGGGATAATTCACCCCTCCACTTT

clone_size: .
d_call: TRBD2
j_call: TRBJ2-7
v_call: TRBV4-2
cdr3_aa: CASSQDGASGSYEQYF
cdr3_nt: TGTGCCAGCAGCCAAGATGGCGCTAGCGGGAGCTACGAGCAGTACTTC

clone_size: .
d_call: .
j_call: TRBJ2-2
v_call: TRBV9
cdr3_aa: CASSPRKPNTGELFF
cdr3_nt: TGTGCCAGCAGCCCCAGGAAGCCGAACACCGGGGAGCTGTTTTTT

clone_size: .
d_call: TRBD1
j_call: TRBJ1-1
v_call: TRBV29-1
cdr3_aa: CSVGQGGTEAFF
cdr3_nt: TGCAGCGTAGGACAGGGAGGCACTGAAGCTTTCTTT

clone_size: .
d_call: .
j_call: TRBJ2-2
v_call: TRBV11-2
cdr3_aa: CASSPRGDRQVGGELFF
cdr3_nt: TGTGCCAGCAGCCCCAGGGGCGACAGGCAGGTGGGCGGGGAGCTGTTTTTT

clone_size: .
d_call: TRBD2
j_call: TRBJ2-3
v_call: TRBV27
cdr3_aa: CASRPTSGRALDTQYF
cdr3_nt: TGTGCCAGCAGACCGACTAGCGGGAGGGCCCTGGATACGCAGTATTTT

clone_size: .
d_call: .
j_call: TRBJ2-3
v_call: TRBV6-7
cdr3_aa: CASSLTIHDTQYF
cdr3_nt: TGTGCCAGCAGTCTCACGATACATGATACGCAGTATTTT

clone_size: .
d_call: .
j_call: TRBJ2-3
v_call: TRBV9
cdr3_aa: CASSVGGADTQYF
cdr3_nt: TGTGCCAGCAGCGTAGGAGGAGCAGATACGCAGTATTTT

clone_size: once
d_call: TRBD2
j_call: TRBJ2-1
v_call: TRBV15
cdr3_aa: CATSRRSGGAGNEQFF
cdr3_nt: TGTGCCACCAGCAGACGTAGCGGGGGAGCGGGGAATGAGCAGTTCTTC

clone_size: .
d_call: TRBD2
j_call: TRBJ2-2
v_call: TRBV9
cdr3_aa: CASSSFDRGIAGGDTGELFF
cdr3_nt: TGTGCCAGCAGCTCCTTCGACAGGGGAATAGCGGGAGGGGACACCGGGGAGCTGTTTTTT

clone_size: .
d_call: TRBD1
j_call: TRBJ1-2
v_call: TRBV5-4
cdr3_aa: CASSNTGGTNYGYTF
cdr3_nt: TGTGCCAGCAGCAATACAGGGGGTACTAACTATGGCTACACCTTC

clone_size: .
d_call: .
j_call: TRBJ2-3
v_call: TRBV7-8
cdr3_aa: CASSLGGRASTDTQYF
cdr3_nt: TGTGCCAGCAGCTTAGGAGGGAGAGCTAGCACAGATACGCAGTATTTT

clone_size: .
d_call: .
j_call: TRBJ1-2
v_call: TRBV27
cdr3_aa: CASRLGGGANYGYTF
cdr3_nt: TGTGCCAGCAGGTTGGGAGGCGGTGCTAACTATGGCTACACCTTC

clone_size: .
d_call: TRBD1
j_call: TRBJ1-4
v_call: TRBV10-3
cdr3_aa: CAISESRQGGPEKLFF
cdr3_nt: TGTGCCATCAGTGAGTCGAGACAGGGAGGCCCTGAAAAACTGTTTTTT

clone_size: .
d_call: .
j_call: TRBJ2-7
v_call: TRBV6-5
cdr3_aa: CASSPRTDSSYEQYF
cdr3_nt: TGTGCCAGCAGTCCTCGGACAGATTCGTCCTACGAGCAGTACTTC

clone_size: .
d_call: .
j_call: TRBJ2-1
v_call: TRBV21-1
cdr3_aa: CASSKKGTGYNEQFF
cdr3_nt: TGTGCCAGCAGCAAAAAAGGGACAGGGTACAATGAGCAGTTCTTC

clone_size: .
d_call: .
j_call: TRBJ2-2
v_call: TRBV14
cdr3_aa: CASRGFGQGARTGELLF
cdr3_nt: .

clone_size: .
d_call: TRBD2
j_call: TRBJ2-2
v_call: TRBV7-2
cdr3_aa: CASSQLAGNTGELFF
cdr3_nt: TGTGCCAGCAGCCAACTAGCGGGAAACACCGGGGAGCTGTTTTTT

clone_size: .
d_call: TRBD2
j_call: TRBJ2-3
v_call: TRBV28
cdr3_aa: CASSLAGAGGDTQYF
cdr3_nt: TGTGCCAGCAGTCTAGCGGGAGCGGGGGGAGATACGCAGTATTTT